Listed below are T cell receptor beta chains from one sample, sequenced in a study of T cell responses to AZD1222 COVID-19 vaccine. Measured with immunoSEQ multiplex PCR; TCRdb has only the in-frame clones, and not every one. The sample includes 200,000 or so clones, around 88% of them seen just once. Sample: peripheral blood, taken on day 0 of AZD1222 vaccination. The receptors shown here come from an adult in good health. The CDR3 runs from the conserved cysteine through the conserved F or W. Fields, in order: J gene, V gene, CDR3 length, clone size, CDR3 protein. Some rows have no size entry. The others give once, few or many, or a class for an expanded clone.

TRBJ1-6,TRBV7-9,16,few,CASSPRSSSYNSPLHF
TRBJ1-1,TRBV14,13,-,CASSRRGNTEAFF
TRBJ2-7,TRBV3-1/TRBV3-2,15,-,CASSQDQDSSYEQYF
TRBJ2-2,TRBV7-8,15,-,CASSPKPHGTGELFF
TRBJ1-2,TRBV5-4,12,once,CASSFEHYGYTF
TRBJ1-3,TRBV6-2/TRBV6-3,19,few,CASSYHATNAGVAGNTIYF
TRBJ1-1,TRBV12-3/TRBV12-4,13,-,CASSFQGRSEAFF
TRBJ1-1,TRBV7-2,12,-,CASSQLGGSAFF
TRBJ1-2,TRBV18,13,-,CASSLDRLYGYTF
TRBJ1-5,TRBV21-1,15,-,CASSNRTTCNQPQHF
TRBJ2-5,TRBV5-4,13,-,CASSLAGGETQYF
TRBJ2-1,TRBV12-3/TRBV12-4,12,-,CASSSSSNEQFF
TRBJ1-5,TRBV10-2,16,-,CASSESAGEVWQPQHF
TRBJ1-1,TRBV12-3/TRBV12-4,12,once,CASSFPGSEAFF
TRBJ1-6,TRBV6-1,14,-,CASSERGNNSPLHF
TRBJ1-2,TRBV9,14,-,CASSVSPGGRGYTF
TRBJ2-7,TRBV7-9,12,-,CASSFSTYEQYF
TRBJ1-4,TRBV10-3,20,-,CAISESIDRTGAQDNEKLFF
TRBJ2-3,TRBV5-4,17,-,CASSLGQGLQGTDTQYF
TRBJ2-7,TRBV7-2,14,-,CASSSQAGPYEQYF
TRBJ1-5,TRBV7-9,13,few,CASSPSGNQPQHF
TRBJ1-4,TRBV5-1,15,once,CASSFNGLGGEKLFF
TRBJ2-2,TRBV29-1,15,-,CSVEGTGGFTGELFF
TRBJ2-7,TRBV6-5,13,-,CASGPAGKYEQYF
TRBJ2-3,TRBV7-6,15,-,CASSPMTGPTDTQYF
TRBJ2-2,TRBV5-1,16,-,CASSISGTVNTGELFF
TRBJ1-1,TRBV6-6,11,-,CASSRPIEAFF
TRBJ1-4,TRBV6-5,14,-,CASSPSATNEKLFF
TRBJ2-2,TRBV6-5,12,-,CASSYVSGELFF
TRBJ2-5,TRBV19,13,-,CASSRAGPETQYF
TRBJ2-3,TRBV5-8,12,-,CASSRTGNTQYF
TRBJ2-3,TRBV23-1,20,-,CASSHSDGDWSPPSTDTQYF
TRBJ2-3,TRBV19,13,-,CASSVGRTDTQYF
TRBJ1-6,TRBV6-5,15,-,CASGVQTKLLVPLHF
TRBJ1-1,TRBV5-1,15,once,CASSPRTDMNTEAFF
TRBJ2-2,TRBV15,14,once,CATSRGLNTGELFF
TRBJ1-2,TRBV27,13,-,CASSSGTNYGYTF
TRBJ1-2,TRBV28,12,-,CASSLGDYGYTF
TRBJ2-1,TRBV6-2/TRBV6-3,12,few,CASSRQGNEQFF
TRBJ2-7,TRBV6-1,13,-,CASSDRGGNEQYF
TRBJ2-7,TRBV28,15,-,CASSYPDREFYEQYF
TRBJ1-5,TRBV20-1,13,-,CSASWGPGQPQHF
TRBJ1-3,TRBV7-9,15,-,CASSVGTDSGNTIYF
TRBJ2-3,TRBV13,14,-,CASRTSGGLNTQYF
TRBJ1-1,TRBV27,14,-,CASSLSRGKTEAFF
TRBJ1-1,TRBV5-1,15,few,CASSRDGALDTEAFF
TRBJ1-1,TRBV5-6,18,-,CASSSPAGRESMNTEAFF
TRBJ1-2,TRBV30,15,-,CAWNFIRGLDEGYTF